This passage covers 28 T cell receptor beta chains from one sample sequenced in a study of shared clonotypes between healthy human individuals. CD45RO-negative, CCR7-selected cells formed the naive CD8 fraction, which excluded terminally differentiated effector memory CD45RA+ cells. Data came from immunoSEQ multiplex PCR; TCRdb stores just in-frame clones and leaves some out. The sample lists over 2 million clones, about 94% seen once, with around 1.1% in the top ten. Sequencing input: naive CD8+ T cells sorted from blood. The receptors stem from a man aged 18-30 years in good health.

The chain carries TRBV25-1 and TRBJ1-4, with D possibly matching TRBD1 (6 bases). V lost 4 bases to trimming and J lost 7 bases, with 10 bases between them. Germline-derived CDR1 and CDR2 are MGHDK and SYGVNS. This CDR3 contains 13 residues. The CDR3 sequence: CASSGSGVEKLFF. CDR3 sequence (DNA): TGTGCCAGCAGTGGATCAGGGGTTGAAAAACTGTTTTTT.

The chain combines TRBV2 with TRBJ2-7; no definite D call. The germline V and J ends were trimmed by 2 bases and 0 bases, with 11 bases remaining between them. The CDR3 runs to 15 residues. CDR1 and CDR2 from the germline V gene are SNHLY and FYNNEI. Here the CDR3 DNA reads TGTGCCAGCAGTGAATTTGGGCTGAACTCCTACGAGCAGTACTTC. Translating gives CASSEFGLNSYEQYF.

CDR3 in DNA: TGCGCCAGCAGCCAAGTTATTGAGGGGAAGGCTTTCTTT. It specifies CASSQVIEGKAFF. V is TRBV4-3 and J is TRBJ1-1; TRBD1 is a possible D gene (5 bases). The CDR3 spans 13 residues. CDR1 and CDR2 (germline): LGHNA, YSLEER. The V and J ends lost 1 base and 11 bases respectively, with 14 bases between them.

This chain connects TRBV19 to TRBJ2-1, with D maybe TRBD2 (6 bases). CDR1 and CDR2 from the germline V gene are LNHDA and SQIVND (reference sequence). Between the trimmed V and J ends, which lost 1 base and 5 bases, there was a span of 12 bases. The CDR3 is 15 amino acids. Here the CDR3 DNA reads TGTGCCAGTAGTATAGGTGCTAGCGTGAACAATGAGCAGTTCTTC. It codes for CASSIGASVNNEQFF.

The chain uses TRBV13 and TRBJ2-1; D unresolved. V was cut by 5 bases and J by 9 bases, with 20 bases left in between. The length of the CDR3 is 15 residues. Germline CDR1 is PRHDT and CDR2 is FYEKMQ (reference sequence). CDR3 coding DNA: TGTGCCAGCAGCCTGCCAAGTGCTACCCAAGGTGAGCAGTTCTTC. It translates to CASSLPSATQGEQFF.

This clone is a singleton in its sample. The chain uses TRBV6-1 and TRBJ2-7; D is uncertain. The CDR3 has 13 residues. Germline V gene sequence: CDR1 MNHNS, CDR2 SASEGT. With 3 bases removed from V and 0 bases from J, the gap between germline ends came to 6 bases. The CDR3 protein is CASSDDNSYEQYF. Written as DNA, the CDR3 is TGTGCCAGCAGTGATGACAACTCCTACGAGCAGTACTTC.

V is TRBV6-1 and J is TRBJ2-5; D is undetermined. The V end lost 3 bases, the J end lost 7 bases, and 12 bases lay between the germline ends. The CDR3 loop spans 13 amino acids. Per germline, CDR1 MNHNS and CDR2 SASEGT. The DNA of the CDR3 is TGTGCCAGCAGTGAGTACCGCGACGGGACCCAGTACTTC. This sequence encodes CASSEYRDGTQYF.

The chain carries TRBV28 and TRBJ2-3; 13 positions match TRBD2. With V trimmed by 6 bases and J by 4 bases, 13 bases remained unmatched. Germline lookup yields CDR1 MDHEN and CDR2 SYDVKM. The CDR3 has 18 amino acids. The CDR3 loop reads CASRPGTSGVGGADTQYF. As DNA, the CDR3 is TGTGCCAGCAGGCCAGGGACTAGCGGGGTTGGTGGCGCAGATACGCAGTATTTT.

About this clone: This same CDR3 is encoded by further DNA sequences in the sample. The rearrangement links TRBV11-2 to TRBJ2-5, with D uncertain. CDR1 is SGHAT and CDR2 is FQNNGV in the germline V gene. Trimming took off 1 base at V and 5 bases at J, with 5 bases between the two ends. The CDR3 totals 12 residues. The CDR3 DNA reads TGTGCCAGCAGCTTAGTGTCGGAGACCCAGTACTTC. Translated, it gives CASSLVSETQYF. The complete variable domain, with remaining parts taken from reference TRBV11-2 and TRBJ2-5, reads EAGVAQSPRYKIIEKRQSVAFWCNPISGHATLYWYQQILGQGPKLLIQFQNNGVVDDSQLPKDRFSAERLKGVDSTLKIQPAKLEDSAVYLCASSLVSETQYFGPGTRLLVL.

This chain joins TRBV28 and TRBJ2-3, with D unclear. The CDR3 contains 13 residues. The germline CDR1 and CDR2 sequences are MDHEN and SYDVKM. Trimming stripped 3 bases from V and 6 bases from J, with 10 bases between. CDR3 loop: CASSFIRGDTQYF. In DNA form, the CDR3 reads TGTGCCAGCAGTTTCATCCGTGGGGATACGCAGTATTTT.

V and J are TRBV27 and TRBJ1-2; the match to TRBD1 covers 7 bases. In germline, CDR1 is MNHEY, CDR2 SMNVEV (reference sequence). The CDR3 runs to 15 residues. The V segment lost 6 bases and the J segment 2 bases; nucleotides outside the gene matches: 9. The CDR3 bases are TGTGCCAGCAGCCATCAGACAGGGACAAACTATGGCTACACCTTC. Translation: CASSHQTGTNYGYTF.

The V call is TRBV7-8, the J call TRBJ2-5, with D possibly matching TRBD2 (5 bases). Trimming cost V 0 bases and J 5 bases, with 10 bases left between them. This CDR3 spans 14 amino acids. Per the germline V gene, CDR1 is SGHVS and CDR2 is FQNEAQ. The CDR3 loop is CASSLARDRETQYF. As DNA, the CDR3 is TGTGCCAGCAGCTTAGCGAGGGATCGGGAGACCCAGTACTTC.

The chain joins TRBV27 to TRBJ2-3; D possibly corresponds to TRBD1 (6 bases). Trimming took 6 bases from V and 3 from J, leaving 19 bases between them. This CDR3 comprises 16 residues. Germline CDR1 reads MNHEY; CDR2 reads SMNVEV (reference sequence). The DNA of the CDR3 is TGTGCCAGCAGCCACGTCAGGGTAAGGGGGACAGATACGCAGTATTTT. This gives the protein CASSHVRVRGTDTQYF.

This chain uses TRBV29-1 with TRBJ1-2, with TRBD1 matching 8 bases. The CDR3 is made up of 13 amino acids. Germline V gene sequence: CDR1 SQVTM, CDR2 ANQGSEA. Trimming removed 4 bases from V and 6 bases from J; junction bases left unmatched: 7. The chain's CDR3 is CSVVDRVEHGYTF. The CDR3 DNA sequence: TGCAGCGTTGTGGACAGGGTGGAACATGGCTACACCTTC.

CDR3 nucleotide sequence: TGTGCCAGCAGCTTTAAGCCAGGCGATGAGCAGTTCTTC. Its translation: CASSFKPGDEQFF. The gene calls are TRBV5-6 and TRBJ2-1; no clear D gene. CDR3 length: 13 amino acids. Per germline, CDR1 SGHDT and CDR2 YYEEEE. Deletions cut 2 bases from V and 8 bases from J, with 11 bases between.

The V gene is TRBV2, the J gene TRBJ2-2; the match to TRBD2 covers 7 bases. Germline trimming cut 3 bases from V and 6 bases from J; bases unmatched to any gene: 7. From germline, CDR1 is SNHLY and CDR2 FYNNEI. This CDR3 comprises 15 residues. This chain's CDR3 is CASSEAGVSSGELFF. The CDR3 DNA follows: TGTGCCAGCAGTGAGGCGGGAGTAAGTTCCGGGGAGCTGTTTTTT.

This clone has only a few counts. The chain employs TRBV27 and TRBJ1-2, with unresolved D. Trimming shortened V by 4 bases and J by 5 bases, and 14 bases separated the two germline ends. The CDR3 sequence is 14 residues long. Per the germline V gene, CDR1 is MNHEY and CDR2 is SMNVEV (reference sequence). In DNA form, the CDR3 reads TGTGCCAGCAGTTATGAGGGCTTAGGGTATGGCTACACCTTC. It codes for CASSYEGLGYGYTF.

This chain uses TRBV2 with TRBJ1-6; D is undetermined. V was shortened by 6 bases and J by 7 bases, with 4 bases between the two germline ends. This CDR3 is built from 11 residues. In germline, CDR1 is SNHLY, CDR2 FYNNEI. The CDR3 spells CASSGNSPLHF. CDR3 sequence (DNA): TGTGCCAGCAGCGGAAATTCACCCCTCCACTTT.

The chain couples TRBV6-5 to TRBJ2-2, with a possible D match to TRBD2 (5 bases). CDR3 length: 14 amino acids. Germline V gives CDR1 MNHEY, CDR2 SVGAGI. V lost 1 base, J lost 7 bases, and 10 bases lay in between. CDR3 protein: CASSYFGELGELFF. The CDR3 DNA follows: TGTGCCAGCAGTTACTTCGGGGAACTCGGGGAGCTGTTTTTT.

As DNA, the CDR3 is TGTGCCAGCAGTGACAGTCGGTGGCACACTGAAGCTTTCTTT. Its protein is CASSDSRWHTEAFF. The rearrangement links TRBV6-1 to TRBJ1-1, with no clear D. CDR1 and CDR2 (germline): MNHNS, SASEGT. The CDR3 consists of 14 residues. Trimming took off 3 bases at V and 3 bases at J, with 11 bases between the two ends.

This chain joins TRBV7-2 and TRBJ2-7; D may correspond to TRBD1 or TRBD2 (6 bases each). Germline loops: CDR1 SGHTA, CDR2 FQGNSA. V lost 4 bases and J lost 0, with 13 bases in between. This CDR3 has 15 residues. CDR3 coding DNA: TGTGCCAGCAGCTCCTCGTGGGGGGCCTCCTACGAGCAGTACTTC. The encoded protein is CASSSSWGASYEQYF.

This sequence joins TRBV9 and TRBJ2-3; 10 bases match TRBD1. Unmatched junction bases numbered 10, after V lost 7 bases and J lost 5 bases. The CDR3 consists of 15 residues. From germline, CDR1 is SGDLS and CDR2 YYNGEE. In DNA, the CDR3 is TGTGCCAGCGGGGAGGACAGGGGGTGGCAAGATACGCAGTATTTT. It encodes CASGEDRGWQDTQYF.

The V and J genes are TRBV5-1 and TRBJ1-4; the D gene is possibly TRBD1 (6 bases). CDR3 length: 14 amino acids. The V end was cut by 4 bases, the J end by 8 bases, with 15 bases between. CDR1 is SGHRS and CDR2 is YFSETQ in the germline V gene. CDR3 sequence: CASSRRSGAEKLFF. CDR3 DNA sequence: TGCGCCAGCAGCCGTCGGTCAGGGGCAGAAAAACTGTTTTTT.

The chain employs TRBV6-7 and TRBJ2-1; 10 bases align to TRBD2. TRBV6-7 is an open reading frame whose function is uncertain. The CDR3 runs to 16 residues. Trimming at V came to 7 bases and at J to 4 bases, leaving 10 bases not matched to a gene. CDR3 nucleotides: TGTGCCAGCATTTTATCAGCGGGAGGGCCGTACAATGAGCAGTTCTTC. Its translation: CASILSAGGPYNEQFF.

CDR3: CASSQEVLVYEQYF. CDR3 in DNA: TGCGCCAGCAGCCAAGAGGTACTAGTGTACGAGCAGTACTTC. The chain uses TRBV4-3 and TRBJ2-7; a weak D match, TRBD2 (5 bases). V lost 0 bases, J lost 4 bases, and 10 bases lay in between. The CDR3 loop spans 14 amino acids. The germline V gene encodes CDR1 LGHNA and CDR2 YSLEER.

The chain links TRBV5-1 to TRBJ2-2; TRBD1 might be the D (7 bases). The length of the CDR3 is 15 residues. The V gene's germline CDR1 is SGHRS and CDR2 YFSETQ. V dropped 2 bases and J dropped 9 bases, with 17 bases sitting between them. CDR3 nucleotide sequence: TGCGCCAGCAGCTTTATGAGACAGGGAGGCCGGGAGCTGTTTTTT. Its protein is CASSFMRQGGRELFF.

The chain uses TRBV4-1 and TRBJ2-1; 8 nucleotides match TRBD2. This CDR3 spans 16 amino acids. With 0 bases clipped from V and 5 bases from J, the junction kept 6 bases outside the gene matches. CDR1 MGHRA and CDR2 YSYEKL come from the germline V gene. Written as DNA, the CDR3 is TGCGCCAGCAGCCAAGAGCGGGCAGCGGGGGACAATGAGCAGTTCTTC. This gives the protein CASSQERAAGDNEQFF.

The genes are TRBV5-6 and TRBJ2-6; D possibly uses TRBD1 or TRBD2 (5 bases each). Between the trimmed V and J ends, which lost 5 bases and 0 bases, there was a span of 15 bases. Germline CDR1 and CDR2: SGHDT and YYEEEE. The CDR3 length is 17 residues. In DNA form, the CDR3 reads TGTGCCAGCAGGGGACGGACTTTAAGCTCTGGGGCCAACGTCCTGACTTTC. Its translation is CASRGRTLSSGANVLTF.